This entry describes one TCR beta chain. What it binds is not known. This entry is derived from a study of cytomegalovirus exposure and HLA in healthy donors. Study findings and constraints: The study labeled fewer than 200 TCR beta chains cytomegalovirus-associated. Most TCR sequences were seen very rarely across donors, but some public TCRs occurred in many. The classifier was said to identify cytomegalovirus status with high specificity and sensitivity.

Method: immunoSEQ multiplex PCR; TCRdb's copy keeps in-frame clones and lacks some. Here the sample spans approximately 150,000 clones, about 85% being singletons. The CDR3 extends over 15 amino acids. This rearrangement joins TRBV21-1 to TRBJ2-5; TRBD1 is the table's D call and was not checked against the DNA. TRBV21-1 is a pseudogene locus. The specimen was PBMCs. The sequence derives from a man between 25 and 39 years old in good health and CMV-seropositive. Here the CDR3 reads CASSTHRGRWETQYF. CDR3 in DNA: TGTGCCAGCAGCACGCACAGGGGGAGGTGGGAGACCCAGTACTTC.